The 17 T cell receptor beta chains reported below all come from one sample, sequenced in a study of cytomegalovirus exposure and HLA in healthy donors. Amplification used 60 Vbeta primers and 13 Jbeta primers. The assay was immunoSEQ multiplex PCR, and TCRdb's table has in-frame clones only and misses some. The sample has around 100,000 clones; less than 75% are singletons. The specimen was PBMCs. These receptors all stem from a man in his thirties or forties in good health and CMV-seronegative.

The gene calls are TRBV12-5 and TRBJ1-6; 9 bases fit TRBD1. Germline CDR1 LGHNT, CDR2 FRNRAP. Germline trimming cut 1 base from V and 5 bases from J; bases unmatched to any gene: 0. This CDR3 has 15 residues. The CDR3 DNA reads TGTGCTAGTGGTTTGGGACAGGGGGATAATTCACCCCTCCACTTT. It codes for CASGLGQGDNSPLHF.

The chain joins TRBV28 to TRBJ2-7, with D perhaps matching TRBD1 (6 bases). CDR1 and CDR2 (germline): MDHEN, SYDVKM. The V end was cut by 7 bases, the J end by 4 bases, with 20 bases between. This CDR3 contains 15 residues. This chain's CDR3 is CASNERSGVYYEQYF. CDR3 nucleotides: TGTGCCAGCAACGAAAGGTCAGGGGTCTATTACGAGCAGTACTTC.

This chain uses TRBV18 with TRBJ2-1; 7 bases agree with TRBD2. Germline CDR1 reads KGHSH; CDR2 reads LQKENI. The CDR3 spans 15 residues. V lost 3 bases and J lost 7; bases outside the gene matches: 9. CDR3 region: CASSPGGELRNEQFF. The DNA of the CDR3 is TGTGCCAGCTCACCGGGGGGGGAATTGAGGAATGAGCAGTTCTTC. The whole variable domain, remainder taken from reference TRBV18 and TRBJ2-1, is NAGVMQNPRHLVRRRGQEARLRCSPMKGHSHVYWYRQLPEEGLKFMVYLQKENIIDESGMPKERFSAEFPKEGPSILRIQQVVRGDSAAYFCASSPGGELRNEQFFGPGTRLTVL.

The chain links TRBV6-5 to TRBJ2-1; D not resolved. This CDR3 is 11 amino acids long. Trimming stripped 4 bases from V and 7 bases from J, with 5 bases between. Germline values: CDR1 MNHEY, CDR2 SVGAGI. CDR3 in amino acids: CASSLANEQFF. CDR3 bases: TGTGCCAGCAGTTTAGCAAATGAGCAGTTCTTC.

The chain has TRBV28 and TRBJ2-5; D is perhaps TRBD1 (6 bases). Looked up from germline, CDR1 is MDHEN and CDR2 is SYDVKM. The CDR3 is 13 amino acids. V lost 6 bases, J lost 3 bases, and 11 bases lay in between. The CDR3 is CASSTGSKETQYF. The CDR3 region has the DNA TGTGCCAGCAGCACAGGGTCGAAAGAGACCCAGTACTTC.

This chain connects TRBV7-3 to TRBJ2-2, with 7 bases identical to TRBD1. Trimming removed 5 bases from V and 6 bases from J; junction bases left unmatched: 18. This CDR3 contains 18 residues. Germline V gene lookup returns CDR1 SGHTA and CDR2 FQGTGA. The CDR3 coding sequence is TGTGCCAGCAGCCTTCAACCGGGACAGTCCTCGCCAGCCGGGGAGCTGTTTTTT. Its protein product is CASSLQPGQSSPAGELFF.

The rearrangement uses TRBV5-8 and TRBJ2-7; 7 bases align to TRBD1. After removal of 0 bases from V and 7 bases from J, the junction contained 7 bases not matched to a gene. This CDR3 spans 14 amino acids. CDR1 is SGHTS, CDR2 YDEGEE, per germline. CDR3 amino acids: CASSLDRGSREQYF. CDR3 DNA sequence: TGTGCCAGCAGCTTGGACAGGGGATCGAGGGAGCAGTACTTC.

A few counts support this clone. The chain couples TRBV7-9 to TRBJ2-4; 7 positions match TRBD2. Trimming took 5 bases from V and 6 from J; bases not matched to a gene: 7. The CDR3 runs 14 residues. Germline V CDR1 and CDR2: SEHNR, FQNEAQ (reference sequence). Here the CDR3 reads CASSRPGGINIQYF. In DNA form, the CDR3 reads TGTGCCAGCAGCCGCCCGGGGGGAATAAACATTCAGTACTTC.

This rearrangement joins TRBV6-6 to TRBJ2-3; D might be TRBD1 (5 bases). CDR1 MNHNY and CDR2 SVGAGI come from the germline V gene (reference sequence). The CDR3 extends over 15 amino acids. V was cut by 2 bases and J by 4 bases, with 13 bases left in between. DNA for the CDR3: TGTGCCAGCAGTTACACATCAGGACATGCAGATACGCAGTATTTT. Translation gives CASSYTSGHADTQYF.

The chain links TRBV19 to TRBJ2-1; a weak D match, TRBD1 (5 bases). Looked up from germline, CDR1 is LNHDA and CDR2 is SQIVND (reference sequence). V was cut by 5 bases and J by 0 bases, with 11 bases left in between. The CDR3 is made up of 15 amino acids. In nucleotides, the CDR3 is TGTGCCAGTAGTGCCACAGGTTTCTCCTACAATGAGCAGTTCTTC. Its protein product is CASSATGFSYNEQFF. Supplemented by reference TRBV19 and TRBJ2-1, the full variable domain reads DGGITQSPKYLFRKEGQNVTLSCEQNLNHDAMYWYRQDPGQGLRLIYYSQIVNDFQKGDIAEGYSVSREKKESFPLTVTSAQKNPTAFYLCASSATGFSYNEQFFGPGTRLTVL.

J is TRBJ1-1 and V is TRBV5-1; D possibly corresponds to TRBD1 (5 bases). The germline V gene has CDR1 SGHRS and CDR2 YFSETQ. V was cut by 7 bases and J by 0 bases, with 13 bases left in between. The CDR3 has 14 amino acids. The CDR3 protein is CASHWGSLNTEAFF. The DNA of the CDR3 is TGCGCCAGCCACTGGGGCAGCTTGAACACTGAAGCTTTCTTT.

J is TRBJ2-5 and V is TRBV5-1, with D possibly TRBD1 on 6 matching bases. Germline values: CDR1 SGHRS, CDR2 YFSETQ. This CDR3 region has 15 residues. Deletions cut 2 bases from V and 2 bases from J, with 13 bases between. CDR3 residues: CASSLGTTAQETQYF. The CDR3 nucleotides are TGCGCCAGCAGCTTAGGGACAACCGCGCAAGAGACCCAGTACTTC.

In nucleotides, the CDR3 is TGTGCCAGCAGTGCCAGGACTAGCCGTGGGGGTATCGTAGAGTTGACCGGGGAGCTGTTTTTT. Its translation: CASSARTSRGGIVELTGELFF. This rearrangement joins TRBV27 to TRBJ2-2; 8 bases are a match to TRBD2. V gave up 5 bases and J gave up 5 bases; unmatched junction bases: 25. The CDR3 has 21 residues. Germline V gene data show CDR1 as MNHEY and CDR2 as SMNVEV (reference sequence).

The chain employs TRBV6-1 and TRBJ1-2, with D perhaps TRBD1 (6 bases). The length of the CDR3 is 13 residues. Germline V gene sequence: CDR1 MNHNS, CDR2 SASEGT. The V end lost 5 bases, the J end lost 4 bases, and 11 bases lay between the germline ends. The CDR3 DNA reads as TGTGCCAGCAGTTCAACAGGGTCCTATGGCTACACCTTC. Encoded protein: CASSSTGSYGYTF.

The chain combines TRBV2 with TRBJ1-5; no definite D call. Trimming shortened V by 6 bases and J by 0 bases, and 12 bases separated the two germline ends. Germline-derived CDR1 and CDR2 are SNHLY and FYNNEI. This CDR3 contains 15 residues. CDR3 loop: CASRKEGPSNQPQHF. The CDR3 coding sequence is TGTGCCAGCAGGAAGGAGGGCCCTAGCAATCAGCCCCAGCATTTT.

The rearrangement links TRBV4-1 to TRBJ1-4; a possible D gene is TRBD1 (6 bases). Trimming removed 0 bases from V and 3 bases from J, with 11 bases in between. The V gene's germline CDR1 is MGHRA and CDR2 YSYEKL. This CDR3 comprises 16 residues. This chain's CDR3 is CASSQEGGQANEKLFF. In nucleotides, the CDR3 is TGCGCCAGCAGCCAAGAGGGGGGGCAAGCTAATGAAAAACTGTTTTTT.

This chain links TRBV11-2 with TRBJ2-7; possible D gene TRBD2, 6 bases. The length of the CDR3 is 15 residues. CDR1 and CDR2 from the germline V gene are SGHAT and FQNNGV. Deletions cut 0 bases from V and 3 bases from J, with 12 bases between. CDR3 DNA: TGTGCCAGCAGCTTAGACCGGGGGACCCTCTACGAGCAGTACTTC. This gives the protein CASSLDRGTLYEQYF. Full variable domain (outside the CDR3, taken from reference TRBV11-2 and TRBJ2-7): EAGVAQSPRYKIIEKRQSVAFWCNPISGHATLYWYQQILGQGPKLLIQFQNNGVVDDSQLPKDRFSAERLKGVDSTLKIQPAKLEDSAVYLCASSLDRGTLYEQYFGPGTRLTVT.